The present TCR beta chain was sequenced within a study of blood T cell repertoires in COVID-19. Whole-study context: Both acute and convalescent COVID-19 samples were obtained from the United States, Italy and Spain. T cells, B-cell-depleted T cells, or PBMCs supplied cDNA or gDNA.

Source study methods: Scientists estimated how many nucleated cells there were by amplifying reference gene primers. Some clones are missing from TCRdb's copy, which holds only in-frame ones; the method was immunoSEQ multiplex PCR. The V and J calls and clone size were taken over from that table, and D and trimming were inferred from the DNA. The sample contains 250,000 or so clones, almost 85% of which appear only once. V gave up 8 bases and J gave up 0 bases, with 5 bases separating them. This CDR3 is built from 11 residues. Germline CDR1 MGHDK, CDR2 SYGVNS. V and J are TRBV25-1 and TRBJ2-7; unclear D gene. The sequenced sample consisted of peripheral blood. This TCR came from a middle-aged man with acute or convalescent COVID-19. The DNA of the CDR3 is TGTGCCAGCTCTGTCTCCTACGAGCAGTACTTC. Amino acid sequence: CASSVSYEQYF.